This entry concerns a single T cell receptor (beta chain). In the study's own analysis: Amplification with reference gene primers provided the estimates of nucleated cell counts. TCRdb keeps only in-frame clones here, not all; method: immunoSEQ multiplex PCR. The DNA was the basis for D and trimming; V, J and clone size are from that table. Among about 150,000 clones listed, 70% to 90% were seen once. This CDR3 is built from 17 residues. CDR1 KGHSH and CDR2 LQKENI come from the germline V gene. Deletions cut 0 bases from V and 0 bases from J, with 9 bases between. This entry belongs to a study of blood T cell repertoires in COVID-19.

The sequence came from a man aged 50 or older who had recovered from COVID-19. Source material: peripheral blood. The chain has TRBV18 and TRBJ2-6; TRBD2 is a possible D gene (6 bases). CDR3 sequence (DNA): TGTGCCAGCTCACCACCGGGGGGACGCTCTGGGGCCAACGTCCTGACTTTC. It yields the protein CASSPPGGRSGANVLTF.